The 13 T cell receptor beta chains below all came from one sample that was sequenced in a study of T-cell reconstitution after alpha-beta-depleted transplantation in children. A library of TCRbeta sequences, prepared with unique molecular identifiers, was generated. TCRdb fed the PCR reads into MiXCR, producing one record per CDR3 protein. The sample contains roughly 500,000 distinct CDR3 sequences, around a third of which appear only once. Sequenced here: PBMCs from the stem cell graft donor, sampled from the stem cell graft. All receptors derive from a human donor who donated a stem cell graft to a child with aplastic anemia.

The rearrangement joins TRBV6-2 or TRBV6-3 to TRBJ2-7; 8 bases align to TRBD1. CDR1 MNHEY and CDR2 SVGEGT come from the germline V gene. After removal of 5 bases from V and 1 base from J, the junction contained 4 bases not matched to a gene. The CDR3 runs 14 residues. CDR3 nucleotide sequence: TGTGCCAGCAGTGGGACAGGTCGTTCCTACGAGCAGTACTTC. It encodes CASSGTGRSYEQYF.

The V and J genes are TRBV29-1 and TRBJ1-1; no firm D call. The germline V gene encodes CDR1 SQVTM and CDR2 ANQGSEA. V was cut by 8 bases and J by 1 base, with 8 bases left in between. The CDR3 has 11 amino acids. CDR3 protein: CSSGSNTEAFF. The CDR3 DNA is TGCAGCAGCGGCTCGAACACTGAAGCTTTCTTT. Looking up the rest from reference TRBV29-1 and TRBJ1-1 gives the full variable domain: SAVISQKPSRDICQRGTSLTIQCQVDSQVTMMFWYRQQPGQSLTLIATANQGSEATYESGFVIDKFPISRPNLTFSTLTVSNMSPEDSSIYLCSSGSNTEAFFGQGTRLTVV.

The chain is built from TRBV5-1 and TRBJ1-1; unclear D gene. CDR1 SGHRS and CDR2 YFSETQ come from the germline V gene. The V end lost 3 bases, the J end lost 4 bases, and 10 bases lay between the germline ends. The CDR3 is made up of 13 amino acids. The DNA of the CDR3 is TGCGCCAGCAGCTCTATTGTCGGCACTGAAGCTTTCTTT. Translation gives CASSSIVGTEAFF.

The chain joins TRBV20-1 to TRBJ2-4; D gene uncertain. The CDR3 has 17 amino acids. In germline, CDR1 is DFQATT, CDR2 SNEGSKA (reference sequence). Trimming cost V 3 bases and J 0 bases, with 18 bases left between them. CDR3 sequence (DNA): TGCAGTGCTAGTTCGGTGGCGGCGGAGCTAGCCAAAAACATTCAGTACTTC. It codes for CSASSVAAELAKNIQYF.

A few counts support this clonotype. The CDR3 spells CSASRGANETGELFF. The CDR3 coding sequence is TGCAGTGCTAGTAGAGGAGCTAATGAAACCGGGGAGCTGTTTTTT. V gene TRBV20-1 combines with J gene TRBJ2-2, with no clear D. CDR1 is DFQATT and CDR2 is SNEGSKA in the germline V gene (reference sequence). V was clipped by 3 bases and J by 5 bases, with 16 bases between them. This CDR3 has 15 amino acids.

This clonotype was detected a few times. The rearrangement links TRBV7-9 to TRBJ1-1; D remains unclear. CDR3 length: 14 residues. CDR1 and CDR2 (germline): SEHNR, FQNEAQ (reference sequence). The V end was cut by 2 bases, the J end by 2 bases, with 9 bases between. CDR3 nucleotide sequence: TGTGCCAGCAGCTTAAGTATTCCAAACACTGAAGCTTTCTTT. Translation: CASSLSIPNTEAFF.

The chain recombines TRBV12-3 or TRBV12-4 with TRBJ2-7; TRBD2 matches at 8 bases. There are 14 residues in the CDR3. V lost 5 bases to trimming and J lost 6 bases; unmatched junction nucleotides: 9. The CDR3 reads CASSPLGRETEQYV. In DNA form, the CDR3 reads TGTGCCAGCAGTCCACTCGGGAGGGAGACCGAGCAGTACGTC.

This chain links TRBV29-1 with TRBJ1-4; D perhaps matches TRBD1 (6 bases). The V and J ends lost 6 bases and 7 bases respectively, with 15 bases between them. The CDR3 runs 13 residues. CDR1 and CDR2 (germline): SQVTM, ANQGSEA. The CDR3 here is CSVRDTRSEKLFF. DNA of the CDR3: TGCAGCGTCAGGGACACGAGGAGTGAAAAACTGTTTTTT.

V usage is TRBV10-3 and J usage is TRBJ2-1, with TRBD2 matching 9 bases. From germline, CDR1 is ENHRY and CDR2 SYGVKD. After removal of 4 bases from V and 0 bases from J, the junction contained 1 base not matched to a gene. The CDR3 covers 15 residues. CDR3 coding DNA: TGTGCCATCAGTGCTAGCGGGGACTCCTACAATGAGCAGTTCTTC. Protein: CAISASGDSYNEQFF.

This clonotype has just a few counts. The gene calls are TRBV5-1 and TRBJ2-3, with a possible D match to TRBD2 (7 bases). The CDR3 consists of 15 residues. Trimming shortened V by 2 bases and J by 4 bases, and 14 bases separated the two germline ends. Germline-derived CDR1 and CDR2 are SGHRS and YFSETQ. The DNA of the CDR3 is TGCGCCAGCAGCTTAGGCGGGGGCCCTTCAGATACGCAGTATTTT. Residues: CASSLGGGPSDTQYF.

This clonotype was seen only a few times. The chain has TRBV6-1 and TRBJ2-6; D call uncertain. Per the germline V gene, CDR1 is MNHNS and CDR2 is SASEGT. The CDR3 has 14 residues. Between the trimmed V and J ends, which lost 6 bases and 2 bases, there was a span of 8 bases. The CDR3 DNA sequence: TGTGCCAGCAGCCCCCGGGCTGGGGCCAACGTCCTGACTTTC. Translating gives CASSPRAGANVLTF.

This CDR3 is CASSPGTSGGISYNEQFF. CDR3 in DNA: TGTGCCAGCAGCCCCGGGACTAGCGGGGGGATCTCCTACAATGAGCAGTTCTTC. The rearrangement links TRBV11-2 to TRBJ2-1, with TRBD2 matching 15 bases. J was trimmed by 0 bases and V by 5 bases; bases with no gene match: 5. Germline V gene sequence: CDR1 SGHAT, CDR2 FQNNGV. This CDR3 region has 18 residues. Filled out from reference TRBV11-2 and TRBJ2-1, the complete variable domain reads EAGVAQSPRYKIIEKRQSVAFWCNPISGHATLYWYQQILGQGPKLLIQFQNNGVVDDSQLPKDRFSAERLKGVDSTLKIQPAKLEDSAVYLCASSPGTSGGISYNEQFFGPGTRLTVL.

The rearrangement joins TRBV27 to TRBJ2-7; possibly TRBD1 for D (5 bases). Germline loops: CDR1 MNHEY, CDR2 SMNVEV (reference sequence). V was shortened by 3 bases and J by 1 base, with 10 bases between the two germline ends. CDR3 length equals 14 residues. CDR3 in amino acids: CASSFRPGSYEQYF. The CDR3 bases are TGTGCCAGCAGTTTTCGCCCAGGGTCCTACGAGCAGTACTTC.